The sequence of this TCR beta chain was determined in a study of human T cells and chemical hapten exposure (dated by TCRdb to about 2021). Study-level background: For sensitization, 2% DPC in acetone was applied to a 2 cm by 2 cm area of upper inner arm skin. Peripheral blood TCR repertoire changes were tracked in vivo in alopecia patients during primary and secondary sensitization to the hapten diphenylcyclopropenone (DPC). Patients additionally received weekly therapeutic DPC doses to the scalp throughout the roughly 25-week study period. Patch testing on the upper back used Finn chambers containing 0.01% DPC, with scoring done after 6 days according to International Contact Dermatitis Research Group standards. The libraries were sequenced as a pool, and the TCR yield per sample differed mostly because of small variations in library volumes within the pool. Some 29 alopecia patients provided blood for TCR sequencing at one to four time points (pre-sensitization, 2, 6 and 24 weeks). Most of the patients in the cohort were female, and the cohort covered alopecia areata with under or over 50% scalp involvement, alopecia totalis and alopecia universalis. Blood samples were taken from patients before sensitization (week 0) and then at 2, 6 and about 24 weeks after DPC sensitization. Findings and caveats that apply to the study as a whole: Patch test score was positively correlated with the number of PT1 expanded TCRs, with significance at thresholds 8, 16 and 32 but not at 4. Alopecia, a presumed autoimmune disease, was present in all patients, so the immune response of the patients might differ from that of healthy individuals. Expanded TCRs formed significantly more large CDR3 similarity clusters than pre-sensitization or healthy control sets, consistent with antigen-driven responses. No change with DPC sensitization was found in the number of TCRs above 1 in 1000 frequency, and no evidence of global repertoire structure alterations was found. Repeated subsampling changed both the strength of the expansion versus patch-test correlation and the threshold at which the correlation became significant.

The label giving this sample's time point can be read as: patch test 1, 2 weeks after DPC sensitization. Sample treatment or condition, as interpreted from the label and publication: therapeutic diphenylcyclopropenone sensitization with weekly scalp DPC. Blood at each patch-test visit was drawn before the patch test was applied. Eligible patients were aged 18 to 70, diagnosed with alopecia, deemed suitable for DPC therapy, and excluded if pregnant. Unfractionated whole blood was collected in Tempus Blood RNA tubes, and total RNA was extracted from that blood. The germline V gene (reference sequence) sets CDR1 to DFQATT and CDR2 to SNEGSKA. V sheds 4 bases and J sheds 1 base, leaving 7 bases between their ends. From the cysteine up to the phenylalanine, the CDR3 has a length of 12 residues. CDR3 DNA only is kept here, 36 bases in frame from base 1. This clonotype has more than one count but fewer than ten. Its antigen remains unidentified. Nothing much larger sits one base from this clone, and base qualities are not available.

The library was prepared using RACE. Instrument used: NextSeq 500. During library preparation, unique molecular identifiers were attached to individual cDNA molecules so that TCRs could be counted in a quantitative, reproducible way. For every blood RNA sample, sequencing covered both the TCR alpha and TCR beta chains. The original pipeline was this. A median of around 100,000 TCRs per sample was observed, with a range of about 20,000 to 690,600. The Decombinator software suite was used to annotate V, J and CDR3 in the TCR reads. To make PS versus PT1 abundance plots, every sample was subsampled to the same number of TCRs (28,000). TCRs were defined as expanded if absent before sensitization and observed at least eight times at the 2-week time point. The public reads were reanalyzed by TCRdb: fastp trimming at Q25, MiXCR alignment, in-frame beta chains only. Every CDR3 protein is listed once, alongside the most common genes and DNA of its rows. The V and J calls reflect TCRdb's pipeline rather than the authors' work. In this sample the table shows tens of thousands of distinct CDR3 sequences, roughly a tenth of which occur a single time. The ten biggest clones cover roughly 2.4% of the sample.

Specimen: whole blood, collected in connection with sensitization to the hapten diphenylcyclopropenone (DPC). This sequence was found in a middle-aged man with alopecia areata. Some clones in this sample may be carry-over from other donors' samples. The rearranged chain carries TRBV20-1 and TRBJ1-1, with the D gene not clear enough to name. The CDR3 protein sequence reads: CSAIIQNTEAFF. The DNA sequence is given as TGCAGTGCTATTATACAGAACACTGAAGCTTTCTTT.